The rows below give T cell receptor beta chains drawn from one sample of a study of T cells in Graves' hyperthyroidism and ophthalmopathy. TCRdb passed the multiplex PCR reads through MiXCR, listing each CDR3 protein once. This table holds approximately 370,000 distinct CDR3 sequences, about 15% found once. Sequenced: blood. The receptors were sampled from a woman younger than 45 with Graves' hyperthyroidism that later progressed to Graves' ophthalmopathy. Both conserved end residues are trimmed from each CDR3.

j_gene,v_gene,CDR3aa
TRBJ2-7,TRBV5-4,ASSHPGEGSYEQY
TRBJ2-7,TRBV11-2,ASSLESSPYYEQY
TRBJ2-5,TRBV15,ATSRDNYQETQY
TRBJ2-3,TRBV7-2,ASSPRPGTDTQY
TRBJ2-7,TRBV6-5,ASSWGSGTEQY
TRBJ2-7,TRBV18,AIPPGRTYEQY
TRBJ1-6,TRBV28,ASSSGQVNNSPLH
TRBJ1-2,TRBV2,ASITQSNYGYT
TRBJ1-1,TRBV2,ARTLPMNTEAF
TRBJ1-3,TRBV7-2,ASSLRTVSSGNTIY
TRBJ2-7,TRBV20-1,SARGRLASYEQY
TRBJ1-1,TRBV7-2,ASSLFWEVVTEAF
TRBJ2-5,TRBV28,ASSFGPSGRTETQY
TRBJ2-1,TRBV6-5,ASSNLHRTGSSYNEQF
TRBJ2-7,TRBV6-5,ASSSGQGPYEQY
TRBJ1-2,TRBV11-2,ASSSLRDSGGGYT
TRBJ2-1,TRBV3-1,ASSPPRGGSFEQF